This TCR beta chain derives from a study of blood T cell repertoires in COVID-19. Background on the study: The origin of the acute and convalescent COVID-19 samples was the United States, Italy and Spain.

J lost 4 bases, V lost 5 bases, and 3 bases had no gene match. This CDR3 comprises 14 residues. CDR1 is SNHLY, CDR2 FYNNEI, per germline. Method: immunoSEQ multiplex PCR; TCRdb's copy keeps in-frame clones and lacks some. This sample yields 68,000 or so clones, of which approximately 92% are seen a single time; 2.5% to 3% belongs to the top ten. This rearrangement joins TRBV2 to TRBJ1-4, with 8 bases identical to TRBD1. This clonotype was sampled from a man in his forties or fifties with acute or convalescent COVID-19. Sequenced material: peripheral blood. The CDR3 reads CASSQQGDNEKLFF. The CDR3 bases are TGTGCCAGCAGTCAACAGGGGGATAATGAAAAACTGTTTTTT.